Listed below are T cell receptor beta chains from one sample, sequenced in a study of blood T cell repertoires in COVID-19. Data came from immunoSEQ multiplex PCR; TCRdb stores just in-frame clones and leaves some out. The sample has around 200,000 clones; 90% are singletons. The sample consisted of peripheral blood. The origin of the receptors is a man in his fifties with acute or convalescent COVID-19. The CDR3 runs from the conserved cysteine through the conserved F or W. The D gene is left open where the match is weak. The size entry is marked missing in some rows and otherwise reads once, few, many or a size class.

J gene | V gene | D gene | clone size | CDR3 DNA | CDR3 protein
TRBJ2-1 | TRBV18 | - | - | TGTGCCAGCTCCGACTATCAGGACAATGAGCAGTTCTTC | CASSDYQDNEQFF
TRBJ1-2 | TRBV2 | - | - | TGTGCCAGAGGGAACGGAGGGGGAGGGGACTATGGCTACACCTTC | CARGNGGGGDYGYTF
TRBJ2-1 | TRBV27 | - | - | TGTGCCAGCAGGGACATACGACCCTACAATGAGCAGTTCTTC | CASRDIRPYNEQFF
TRBJ2-1 | TRBV10-3 | TRBD2 | - | TGTGCCACGAGGGGGACTAGCGTTGAGCAGTTCTTC | CATRGTSVEQFF
TRBJ1-1 | TRBV28 | TRBD1 | once | TGTGCCAGCAGTTTGGGGACAGGGTTGAGGGCTTTCTTT | CASSLGTGLRAFF
TRBJ2-5 | TRBV5-1 | TRBD1 | - | TGCGCCAGCAGCCCGACAGGGAGAGGCCAAGAGACCCAGTACTTC | CASSPTGRGQETQYF
TRBJ1-2 | TRBV4-3 | - | - | TGCGCCAGCAGCCAAGATTTTAAAGAAATAGTTGGCTACACCTTC | CASSQDFKEIVGYTF
TRBJ1-1 | TRBV28 | - | - | TGTGCCAGCAGCTCATGGAGTTTAGGTCTGAACACTGAAGCTTTCTTT | CASSSWSLGLNTEAFF
TRBJ2-5 | TRBV2 | TRBD2 | - | TGTGCCAGCAGTGAAGGGCCTAGCGGGCAAGAGACCCAGTACTTC | CASSEGPSGQETQYF
TRBJ2-2 | TRBV27 | TRBD2 | once | TGTGCCAGCAGTTTTGGGACTATGGACACCGGGGAGCTGTTTTTT | CASSFGTMDTGELFF
TRBJ2-2 | TRBV6-2/TRBV6-3 | TRBD1 | - | TGTGCCAGCAGTTACAAGGGGGCGAGCTTTGCCGGGGAGCTGTTTTTT | CASSYKGASFAGELFF
TRBJ2-1 | TRBV2 | TRBD2 | - | TGTGCCAGCCAGGCGGGGGGGCCTGGGGAGCAGTTCTTC | CASQAGGPGEQFF
TRBJ2-1 | TRBV7-9 | TRBD2 | - | TGTGCCAGCAGCTTAGCTGGCGGGAGGTTCAATGAGCAGTTCTTC | CASSLAGGRFNEQFF
TRBJ2-7 | TRBV19 | TRBD2 | - | TGTGCCAGTAGTCCGCCCCCTCTAGCGGGAGTGCACGAGCAGTACTTC | CASSPPPLAGVHEQYF
TRBJ2-1 | TRBV7-9 | TRBD2 | - | TGTGCCAGCAGCTCTCTAGCGGGATCGGCCACTGAGCAGTTCTTC | CASSSLAGSATEQFF
TRBJ1-1 | TRBV7-9 | TRBD1 | - | TGTGCCAGCAGCTCGGGACAGGGGAAGGTCGGCACTGAAGCTTTCTTT | CASSSGQGKVGTEAFF
TRBJ2-2 | TRBV25-1 | TRBD1 | - | TGTGCCAGCAGTAAAAACCGGGACAGCAACACCGGGGAGCTGTTTTTT | CASSKNRDSNTGELFF
TRBJ2-2 | TRBV28 | TRBD1 | - | TGTGCCAGCAACCCGGGGACAGGGAGGACCGGGGAGCTGTTTTTT | CASNPGTGRTGELFF
TRBJ2-7 | TRBV10-3 | - | - | TGTGCCACCAAACGACTGGCGGGGGAGCAGTACTTC | CATKRLAGEQYF
TRBJ2-3 | TRBV10-1 | - | - | TGCGCCAGCAGTACGCTAGTCACAGATACGCAGTATTTT | CASSTLVTDTQYF
TRBJ1-5 | TRBV5-1 | TRBD1 | - | TGCGCCAGCAGCTCGCAGGGGGCGCCGAATCAGCCCCAGCATTTT | CASSSQGAPNQPQHF
TRBJ1-5 | TRBV5-6 | - | - | TGTGCCAGCAGCTTGCGAGGGGGGGCGGATGTTAGCAATCAGCCCCAGCATTTT | CASSLRGGADVSNQPQHF
TRBJ2-2 | TRBV24-1 | TRBD2 | - | TGTGCCACCCGAGGGGAGGGGAACACCGGGGAGCTGTTTTTT | CATRGEGNTGELFF
TRBJ1-5 | TRBV10-3 | TRBD1 | - | TGTGCCATCAGCCCCACAGACAGGGGGCCTCAGCCCCAGCATTTT | CAISPTDRGPQPQHF
TRBJ2-3 | TRBV5-1 | TRBD1 | - | TGCGCCAGCAGCTTAGGCCGGGACAGGGTATCAGATACGCAGTATTTT | CASSLGRDRVSDTQYF
TRBJ2-5 | TRBV2 | TRBD2 | few | TGTGCCAGCAGTGTTACGAGTAGCGGGGTCCAAGAGACCCAGTACTTC | CASSVTSSGVQETQYF